This TCR beta chain was captured by sequencing in a study of T cell responses to AZD1222 COVID-19 vaccine. Data came from immunoSEQ multiplex PCR; TCRdb stores just in-frame clones and leaves some out. In the table there are 84,000 or so clones, 75% to 90% of which are singletons. V gave up 2 bases and J gave up 4 bases, with 11 bases separating them. Germline assignment: CDR1 KGHSH and CDR2 LQKENI. This CDR3 comprises 14 residues. Study-wide points: Regions 160-218 and 743-854 held dominance among vaccine-associated CD4 TCRs, which spanned spike. AZD1222 recipients seropositive at baseline numbered only six or seven.

With regard to this clone: Its antigen is as yet unknown.

The clonotype originates from an adult in good health. Specimen: peripheral blood, collected on day 0 of AZD1222 vaccination. The V call is TRBV18, the J call TRBJ1-1; maybe TRBD1 (5 bases). CDR3 bases: TGTGCCAGCTCACCAGGGGTGGGGGGCACTGAAGCTTTCTTT. It yields the protein CASSPGVGGTEAFF.